Reported below is one T cell receptor beta chain. Method: immunoSEQ multiplex PCR; TCRdb's copy keeps in-frame clones and lacks some. The sample yields more than 150,000 clones, 80% to 90% seen once. The data were obtained in a study of blood T cell repertoires in COVID-19. The material sequenced was peripheral blood. This TCR came from a man between 70 and 80 years old with active or convalescent COVID-19.

Written as DNA, the CDR3 is TGTGCCAGCAGCTGGGGGACAGCGGCTGAAGCTTTCTTT. This encodes CASSWGTAAEAFF. J is TRBJ1-1 and V is TRBV7-6, with 7 bases lining up with TRBD1. Germline CDR1 SGHVS, CDR2 FNYEAQ. V shed 4 bases, J shed 6 bases, and the junction held 5 bases outside the gene matches. The CDR3 is made up of 13 amino acids.